One and the same sample provided the 11 T cell receptor beta chains below, sequenced in a study of blood T cells in healthy people across ages. A second PCR of 7 to 11 cycles used a sample-barcoded 5' primer and a J-beta primer mix. Using its own MiXCR run on the 5' RACE reads, TCRdb lists one record per CDR3 protein. The data contain about 1.6 million distinct CDR3 sequences, almost 35% of them singletons. The sample comprised blood. These receptor sequences come from a woman younger than 45 in good health.

The gene calls are TRBV25-1 and TRBJ2-3; D gene ambiguous. CDR3 length: 14 residues. V dropped 3 bases and J dropped 2 bases, with 9 bases sitting between them. The V gene's germline CDR1 is MGHDK and CDR2 SYGVNS. CDR3 DNA: TGTGCCAGCAGTGATGTGGGGAACACAGATACGCAGTATTTT. It codes for CASSDVGNTDTQYF.

Sample share makes this clonotype medium-sized. The J gene is TRBJ2-7, the V gene TRBV29-1, with 7 positions matching TRBD1. Per the germline V gene, CDR1 is SQVTM and CDR2 is ANQGSEA. V dropped 7 bases and J dropped 3; count of bases not matched to a gene: 12. The CDR3 loop spans 14 amino acids. The CDR3 DNA reads TGCAGCGCGAAAAGGAAGGGGGCTAGCTACGAGCAGTACTTC. Amino acid sequence: CSAKRKGASYEQYF.

With regard to this clonotype: A junction boundary mismatches the germline segment, possibly from a read error. The chain carries TRBV4-1 and TRBJ2-3, with D perhaps TRBD2 (5 bases). Germline CDR1 is MGHRA and CDR2 is YSYEKL. The CDR3 loop spans 15 amino acids. CDR3 sequence reads: CASGHPAGYADTQYF. The DNA for the CDR3 is TGCGCCAGCGGCCACCCGGCGGGTTATGCGGATACGCAGTATTTT.

The chain joins TRBV4-1 to TRBJ1-2; maybe TRBD1 (5 bases). Germline CDR1 reads MGHRA; CDR2 reads YSYEKL. Trimming shortened V by 5 bases and J by 2 bases, and 15 bases separated the two germline ends. This CDR3 has 15 residues. Here the CDR3 DNA reads TGCGCCAGCAGCGGGGGGACTCGCGCGAACTATGGCTACACCTTC. Residues: CASSGGTRANYGYTF.

The rearrangement uses TRBV6-1 and TRBJ1-1; D is possibly TRBD1 (5 bases). CDR3 length equals 11 residues. CDR1 and CDR2 from the germline V gene are MNHNS and SASEGT. The ends were cut back, 6 bases at V and 7 bases at J, with 9 bases in the middle. CDR3 coding DNA: TGTGCCAGCAGGGGAGACAGTGAAGCTTTCTTT. It is translated as CASRGDSEAFF.

The V and J genes are TRBV6-1 and TRBJ2-1; possibly TRBD2 for D (6 bases). With 8 bases removed from V and 6 bases from J, the gap between germline ends came to 17 bases. Germline V gene data show CDR1 as MNHNS and CDR2 as SASEGT. The CDR3 contains 14 residues. The CDR3 loop reads CASQEVRRVNEQFF. The CDR3, as DNA: TGTGCCAGCCAAGAGGTCCGGAGGGTCAATGAGCAGTTCTTC.

This chain connects TRBV7-2 to TRBJ1-2, with TRBD1 as a possible D gene (5 bases). This CDR3 is built from 16 residues. CDR1 and CDR2 (germline): SGHTA, FQGNSA. With 0 bases removed from V and 4 bases from J, the gap between germline ends came to 15 bases. The chain's CDR3 is CASSLAVYRGGYGYTF. The CDR3 DNA reads as TGTGCCAGCAGCTTAGCCGTATATCGGGGGGGCTATGGCTACACCTTC.

The chain couples TRBV27 to TRBJ2-7, with unresolved D. The CDR3 is made up of 14 amino acids. The germline gives CDR1 MNHEY, CDR2 SMNVEV (reference sequence). V was clipped by 6 bases and J by 2 bases, with 14 bases between them. CDR3 region: CASRYVAGAYEQYF. CDR3 nucleotide sequence: TGTGCCAGCAGGTACGTAGCTGGAGCCTACGAGCAGTACTTC.

The V gene is TRBV6-5, the J gene TRBJ1-2; 7 positions agree with TRBD1. Germline V gives CDR1 MNHEY, CDR2 SVGAGI. V was pared by 7 bases and J by 2 bases, with 1 base of the junction left unmatched. The CDR3 is 12 residues long. The CDR3, as DNA: TGTGCCAGCAAACAGGGGAACTATGGCTACACCTTC. Translated, it gives CASKQGNYGYTF.

The genes are TRBV27 and TRBJ2-1, with D possibly TRBD2 on 6 matching bases. CDR3 length: 14 amino acids. The germline V and J ends were trimmed by 6 bases and 6 bases, with 15 bases remaining between them. CDR1 and CDR2 (germline): MNHEY, SMNVEV (reference sequence). CDR3 DNA sequence: TGTGCCAGCAGAAGGGTGACTAGGTCCAATGAGCAGTTCTTC. Protein product: CASRRVTRSNEQFF.

This clonotype appeared a few times. CDR3 DNA sequence: TGTGCCAGCAGCGTAGACGGGACAGCTCTCTATGGCTACACCTTC. Translating gives CASSVDGTALYGYTF. This chain connects TRBV9 to TRBJ1-2; 7 bases fit TRBD1. The J segment lost 4 bases and the V segment lost 0 bases, leaving 6 bases of the junction unmatched. The length of the CDR3 is 15 residues. Germline-derived CDR1 and CDR2 are SGDLS and YYNGEE.